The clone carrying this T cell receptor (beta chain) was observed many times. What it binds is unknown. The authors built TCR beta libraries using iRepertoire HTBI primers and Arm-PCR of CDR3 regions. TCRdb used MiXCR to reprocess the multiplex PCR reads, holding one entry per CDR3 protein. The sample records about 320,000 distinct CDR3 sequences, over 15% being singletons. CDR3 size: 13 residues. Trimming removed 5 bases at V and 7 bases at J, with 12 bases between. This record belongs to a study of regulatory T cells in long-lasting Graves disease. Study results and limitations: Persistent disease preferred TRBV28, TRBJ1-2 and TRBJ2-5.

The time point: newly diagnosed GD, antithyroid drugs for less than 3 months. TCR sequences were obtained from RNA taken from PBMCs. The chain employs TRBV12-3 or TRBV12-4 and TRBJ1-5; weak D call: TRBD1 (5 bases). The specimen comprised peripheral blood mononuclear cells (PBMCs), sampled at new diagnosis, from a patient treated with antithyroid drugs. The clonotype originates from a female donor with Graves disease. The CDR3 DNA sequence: TGTGCCAGCAGTACTCGGGACGAACAGCCCCAGCATTTT. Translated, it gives CASSTRDEQPQHF.